This TCR beta chain was captured by sequencing in a study of neurological immune-mediated disorders. Study outcomes and limitations: According to phylogenetic grouping, one related-CDR3 cluster, a possible signature, contained the repertoires of 18 of 34 multiple sclerosis patients. Subjects shared no identical expanded-clone CDR3 amino acid sequences, suggesting private TCR-beta repertoires in all groups.

Stored at -80 C, 2 million PBMCs were the source of the unsorted libraries. The germline V gene has CDR1 SEHNR and CDR2 FQNEAQ (reference sequence). V was shortened by 1 base and J by 9 bases, with 16 bases between the two germline ends. This CDR3 spans 14 amino acids. Regarding this clonotype: Its target is unknown.

With 10-nucleotide random UMIs, 5'RACE was used to make the cDNA. MiXCR, applied by TCRdb to the 5' RACE reads, yields one record per CDR3 protein. Of around 69,000 distinct CDR3 sequences detected, about 3.4% appear once; the ten largest clones hold under 4.5%. The material sequenced was PBMCs. This TCR was sampled from a man between 40 and 49 years old with multiple sclerosis. The chain has TRBV7-9 and TRBJ2-7; D might be TRBD2 (5 bases). As DNA, the CDR3 is TGTGCCAGCAGCTTAGGAGGGAGTATCAAAGCGCAGTACTTC. Translation: CASSLGGSIKAQYF.